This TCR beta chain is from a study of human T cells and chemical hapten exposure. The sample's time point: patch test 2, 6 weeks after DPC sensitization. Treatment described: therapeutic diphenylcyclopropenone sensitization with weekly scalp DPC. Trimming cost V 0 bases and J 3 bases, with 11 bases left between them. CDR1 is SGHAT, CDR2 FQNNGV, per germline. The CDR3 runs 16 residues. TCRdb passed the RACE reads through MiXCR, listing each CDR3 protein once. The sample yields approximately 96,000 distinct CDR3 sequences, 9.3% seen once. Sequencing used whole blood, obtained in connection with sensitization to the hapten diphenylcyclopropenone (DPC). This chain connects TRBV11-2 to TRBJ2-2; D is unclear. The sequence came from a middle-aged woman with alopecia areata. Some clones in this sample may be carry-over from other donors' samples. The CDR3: CASSLDLHRDTGELFF. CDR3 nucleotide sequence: TGTGCCAGCAGCTTAGATCTACACAGAGACACCGGGGAGCTGTTTTTT.